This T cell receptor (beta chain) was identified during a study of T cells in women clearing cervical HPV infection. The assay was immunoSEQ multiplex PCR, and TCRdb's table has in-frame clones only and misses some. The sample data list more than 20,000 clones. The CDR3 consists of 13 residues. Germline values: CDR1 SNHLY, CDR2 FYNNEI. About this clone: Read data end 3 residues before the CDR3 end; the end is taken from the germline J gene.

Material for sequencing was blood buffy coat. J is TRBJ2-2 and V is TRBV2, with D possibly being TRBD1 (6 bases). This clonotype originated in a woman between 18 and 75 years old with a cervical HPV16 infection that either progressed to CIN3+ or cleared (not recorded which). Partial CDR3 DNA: TGTGCCAGCACGTACAGGGCAATTGAAAAG. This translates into CASTYRAIEK. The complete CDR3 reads CASTYRAIEKLFF.